The present T cell receptor (beta chain) was sequenced within a study of T cell responses to AZD1222 COVID-19 vaccine. Points on this clone: Its cognate antigen is unknown.

Findings and limits, study-wide: No repertoire was sampled before or during the peak T cell response, only after it.

Germline V lookup: CDR1 SGHKS, CDR2 YYEKEE (reference sequence). The CDR3 runs 18 residues. The V segment lost 4 bases and the J segment 2 bases; nucleotides outside the gene matches: 11. Here immunoSEQ multiplex PCR was the method, and the copy in TCRdb shows in-frame clones only, minus some. This repertoire shows about 37,000 clones, 80% to 90% found once; its top ten account for approximately 11%. The sample in question was peripheral blood, obtained 28 days after the second AZD1222 dose. The sequence was obtained from an adult who received the AZD1222 COVID-19 vaccine. The chain recombines TRBV5-5 with TRBJ2-2; TRBD2 matches at 10 bases. The CDR3 DNA sequence: TGTGCCAGCAGCCCCGGGGTAGCGGGGGGCCGTAACACCGGGGAGCTGTTTTTT. This encodes CASSPGVAGGRNTGELFF.